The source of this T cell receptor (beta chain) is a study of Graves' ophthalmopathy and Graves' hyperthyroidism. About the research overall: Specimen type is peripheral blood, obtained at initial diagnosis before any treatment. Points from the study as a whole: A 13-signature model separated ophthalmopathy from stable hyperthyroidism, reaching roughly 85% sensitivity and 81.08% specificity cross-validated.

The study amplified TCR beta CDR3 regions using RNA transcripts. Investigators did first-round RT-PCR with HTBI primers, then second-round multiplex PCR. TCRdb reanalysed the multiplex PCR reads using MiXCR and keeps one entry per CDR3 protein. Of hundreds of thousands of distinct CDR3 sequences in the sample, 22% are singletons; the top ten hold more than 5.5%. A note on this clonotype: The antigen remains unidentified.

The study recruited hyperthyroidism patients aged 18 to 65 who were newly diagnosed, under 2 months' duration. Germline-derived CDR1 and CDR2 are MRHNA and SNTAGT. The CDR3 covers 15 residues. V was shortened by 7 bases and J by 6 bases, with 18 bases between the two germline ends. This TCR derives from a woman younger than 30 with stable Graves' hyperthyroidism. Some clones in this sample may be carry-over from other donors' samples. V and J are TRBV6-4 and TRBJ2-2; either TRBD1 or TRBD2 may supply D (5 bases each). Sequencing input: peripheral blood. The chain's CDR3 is CASITGTHLSGELFF. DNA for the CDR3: TGTGCCAGCATTACGGGGACCCACCTTTCCGGGGAGCTGTTTTTT.